Below, 19 T cell receptor beta chains from the same sample are listed, as sequenced in a study of cytomegalovirus exposure and HLA in healthy donors (dated by TCRdb to about 2017). Library generation was performed with the immunoSEQ multiplex PCR assay. For the multiplex PCR, a mixture combining 60 forward primers for TCR Vbeta segments and 13 reverse primers for TCR Jbeta segments was used. The table was pulled from immuneACCESS by TCRdb, which kept in-frame rearrangements only. Such tables lose some clones; where checked, under half of the loss comes from unresolved V genes, and the rest has no known cause. The sample has some 160,000 clones on record, roughly 80% of them singletons. The ten biggest clones cover more than 3.5% of the sample. Sequencing was performed on PBMCs. Receptors were obtained from a woman aged 40 to 50 in good health and CMV-seropositive.

CDR3 DNA sequence: TGTGCCAGCAGTTTACTAGCGGGGTACACAGATACGCAGTATTTT. Translation: CASSLLAGYTDTQYF. The chain links TRBV28 to TRBJ2-3, with 9 bases identical to TRBD2. Germline values: CDR1 MDHEN, CDR2 SYDVKM. After removal of 2 bases from V and 2 bases from J, the junction contained 2 bases not matched to a gene. The CDR3 covers 15 residues.

V and J are TRBV6-1 and TRBJ1-1, with TRBD1 matching over 8 bases. This CDR3 region has 13 residues. V dropped 7 bases and J dropped 5; count of bases not matched to a gene: 6. CDR1 and CDR2 from the germline V gene are MNHNS and SASEGT. The CDR3 sequence: CASTQGARTEAFF. The CDR3 DNA sequence: TGTGCCAGCACCCAGGGGGCGCGGACTGAAGCTTTCTTT.

The rearrangement joins TRBV5-1 to TRBJ2-2, with TRBD1 matching over 9 bases. J gave up 4 bases and V 4 bases, and 8 bases lay outside the gene matches. Per germline, CDR1 SGHRS and CDR2 YFSETQ. The length of the CDR3 is 16 residues. DNA of the CDR3: TGCGCCAGCAGCGGGGGGACAGGGTCGACCACCGGGGAGCTGTTTTTT. Amino acids: CASSGGTGSTTGELFF.

The count of this clone is one. V is TRBV6-1 and J is TRBJ1-3; no definite D call. V lost 5 bases and J lost 0, with 11 bases in between. Germline CDR1 MNHNS, CDR2 SASEGT. The CDR3 is made up of 15 amino acids. The CDR3 DNA reads as TGTGCCAGCAGTCGGCCTGCGGGCTCTGGAAACACCATATATTTT. Protein: CASSRPAGSGNTIYF.

The chain links TRBV7-9 to TRBJ2-3; 7 bases align to TRBD2. The CDR3 has 13 residues. Germline V gene sequence: CDR1 SEHNR, CDR2 FQNEAQ (reference sequence). J gave up 8 bases and V 5 bases, and 7 bases lay outside the gene matches. CDR3 bases: TGTGCCAGCAGCCACCCTAGCGGAGCTACGCAGTATTTT. Protein product: CASSHPSGATQYF.

The CDR3 region has the DNA TGTGCCAGCAGCCCACCCCCGGACAGGAGCACAGATACGCAGTATTTT. Amino acids: CASSPPPDRSTDTQYF. This chain links TRBV7-9 with TRBJ2-3; TRBD1 matches 7 bases. J gave up 0 bases and V 5 bases, and 8 bases lay outside the gene matches. Germline V lookup: CDR1 SEHNR, CDR2 FQNEAQ (reference sequence). This CDR3 is built from 16 residues.

Only one count was recorded for this clone. The chain links TRBV19 to TRBJ1-2, with D hard to call. The germline CDR1 and CDR2 sequences are LNHDA and SQIVND (reference sequence). This CDR3 region has 14 residues. Trimming took 3 bases from V and 3 from J, leaving 11 bases between them. The CDR3 here is CASSIPGDDYGYTF. DNA for the CDR3: TGTGCCAGTAGTATTCCGGGAGACGACTATGGCTACACCTTC.

This chain links TRBV4-2 with TRBJ2-2; 7 bases match TRBD1. This CDR3 has 15 amino acids. CDR1 is LGHNA and CDR2 is YNFKEQ in the germline V gene. J gave up 4 bases and V 1 base, and 3 bases lay outside the gene matches. The CDR3 protein is CASSQGWDSTGELFF. For the CDR3, the DNA is TGTGCCAGCAGCCAAGGTTGGGACAGCACCGGGGAGCTGTTTTTT.

The chain combines TRBV4-1 with TRBJ1-1, with 7 bases matching TRBD1. The CDR3 has 15 amino acids. V shed 8 bases, J shed 0 bases, and the junction held 9 bases outside the gene matches. Germline CDR1 and CDR2: MGHRA and YSYEKL. The CDR3 here is CASALPGQLNTEAFF. DNA for the CDR3: TGCGCCAGCGCCCTACCGGGACAGTTGAACACTGAAGCTTTCTTT.

The CDR3 nucleotides read TGTGCCAGCAGTCCCATAGACTACGAGCAGTACTTC. Protein product: CASSPIDYEQYF. The chain employs TRBV6-6 and TRBJ2-7; no reliable D call. Per the germline V gene, CDR1 is MNHNY and CDR2 is SVGAGI (reference sequence). V lost 5 bases to trimming and J lost 3 bases, with 8 bases between them. This CDR3 has 12 residues.

The chain employs TRBV28 and TRBJ2-4, with 11 nucleotides matching TRBD2. V gave up 9 bases and J gave up 2 bases; unmatched junction bases: 12. The CDR3 extends over 17 amino acids. From germline, CDR1 is MDHEN and CDR2 SYDVKM. The DNA of the CDR3 is TGTGCCAGGGGGCTAGCGGGAGGAGGTGGGTCCAAAAACATTCAGTACTTC. Amino acid sequence: CARGLAGGGGSKNIQYF.

V is TRBV6-5 and J is TRBJ2-1, with TRBD1 matching 8 bases. CDR3 size: 13 residues. Germline CDR1 and CDR2: MNHEY and SVGAGI. V lost 10 bases to trimming and J lost 8 bases; unmatched junction nucleotides: 10. DNA for the CDR3: TGTGCCACAGGGGGCCGCTCGATACATGAGCAGTTCTTC. It is translated as CATGGRSIHEQFF.

The chain recombines TRBV7-9 with TRBJ2-6; 7 nucleotides agree with TRBD1. CDR1 SEHNR and CDR2 FQNEAQ come from the germline V gene (reference sequence). Trimming cost V 0 bases and J 2 bases; bases outside gene matches: 1. This CDR3 has 16 amino acids. The CDR3 loop is CASSLATGAGANVLTF. CDR3 bases: TGTGCCAGCAGCTTAGCAACAGGGGCTGGGGCCAACGTCCTGACTTTC.

The chain recombines TRBV29-1 with TRBJ1-2; D not certain. The CDR3 is 12 amino acids. Germline V gene sequence: CDR1 SQVTM, CDR2 ANQGSEA. The V end was cut by 3 bases, the J end by 4 bases, with 9 bases between. The CDR3 bases are TGCAGCGTTGAGAGGGCGGTCTATGGCTACACCTTC. It encodes CSVERAVYGYTF.

V and J are TRBV4-3 and TRBJ2-7; 9 bases are a match to TRBD1. Germline V gives CDR1 LGHNA, CDR2 YSLEER. V lost 4 bases to trimming and J lost 3 bases; unmatched junction nucleotides: 7. This CDR3 has 15 residues. In DNA form, the CDR3 reads TGCGCCAGCAGCCCCGGGACAGGGAAAGGCTACGAGCAGTACTTC. Encoded protein: CASSPGTGKGYEQYF.

The J gene is TRBJ1-4, the V gene TRBV11-2; D possibly corresponds to TRBD1 (5 bases). Trimming cost V 3 bases and J 7 bases, with 9 bases left between them. The CDR3 is 13 amino acids. In germline, CDR1 is SGHAT, CDR2 FQNNGV. CDR3 DNA: TGTGCCAGCAGCTTTCAGGGTGGTGAAAAACTGTTTTTT. It yields the protein CASSFQGGEKLFF.

V and J are TRBV29-1 and TRBJ2-7; TRBD1 matches 8 bases. Per germline, CDR1 SQVTM and CDR2 ANQGSEA. The V and J ends lost 4 bases and 3 bases, in that order; junction bases with no gene match: 5. The CDR3 totals 13 residues. CDR3 region: CSVAFGQGYEQYF. For the CDR3, the DNA is TGCAGCGTTGCCTTTGGACAGGGCTACGAGCAGTACTTC.

This clone came up a few times. The V and J genes are TRBV21-1 and TRBJ2-2; TRBD2 was called by the table and not checked on the DNA. TRBV21-1 is noted as a pseudogene. The CDR3 spans 18 residues. The CDR3 DNA is TGTGCCAGCAGCAAACATTGGACTAGCGGGAGTGGCACCGGGGAGCTGTTTTTT. Protein product: CASSKHWTSGSGTGELFF.

This chain links TRBV5-1 with TRBJ1-4, with TRBD1 matching over 7 bases. The germline V gene encodes CDR1 SGHRS and CDR2 YFSETQ. Losses at the gene ends were 0 bases for V and 7 bases for J; bases not matched to a gene: 6. The CDR3 has 15 amino acids. The CDR3 sequence: CASSLDLTGTEKLFF. In DNA, the CDR3 is TGCGCCAGCAGCTTGGATCTGACAGGGACTGAAAAACTGTTTTTT.